This T cell receptor beta chain was recovered during a study of identical twins. Broader study findings: Among out-of-frame alpha sequences shared by twins, low generation probability occurred in excess. Insertions were fewer in abundant cord blood beta clonotypes, whereas memory repertoires showed none of this pattern.

TCRdb processed the 5' RACE reads anew with MiXCR; each CDR3 protein has one entry. Of 500,000 to 550,000 distinct CDR3 sequences in the sample, about 22% were seen once. As for this clonotype: Its matching antigen is unknown.

The CDR3 consists of 16 residues. In germline, CDR1 is SGHAT, CDR2 FQNNGV. V was cut by 5 bases and J by 0 bases, with 15 bases left in between. This sample was also put to use in a study of yellow fever vaccine responses in identical twins.

This clonotype was obtained from a woman aged 18-30 years in good health. Sequences were obtained from CD4+ T cells sorted from blood. The genes are TRBV11-2 and TRBJ2-3; D possibly corresponds to TRBD2 (5 bases). For the CDR3, the DNA is TGTGCCAGCAGCCCGGCGAGGGCCGTGAGCACAGATACGCAGTATTTT. It codes for CASSPARAVSTDTQYF.